This T cell receptor (beta chain) was sequenced in a study of T cells after yellow fever vaccination. The overall study: Low-cell-number fractions were prepared with SMART-Seq v4 Ultra Low Input. Findings and limits, study-wide: Most primary-vaccination clones reappeared after the booster (approximately 95% CD4, roughly 88% CD8).

Germline V gene lookup returns CDR1 SGHRS and CDR2 YFSETQ. This CDR3 region has 16 residues. V lost 5 bases and J 2 bases, leaving 20 bases between the germline ends. This clonotype was recorded at least ten times. Its matching antigen is unknown. TCR cDNA was made by 5'RACE template switching, adding a universal primer site and UMIs. MiXCR was run by TCRdb on the 5' RACE reads, yielding one entry per CDR3 protein. This table has 300,000 to 400,000 distinct CDR3 sequences, about 4% appearing once. The sequence was obtained from a man younger than 35 who received the YFV17D yellow fever vaccine. The chain combines TRBV5-1 with TRBJ2-7; D not certain. Specimen: PBMCs, collected 5 days after the yellow fever booster vaccination. The CDR3 DNA reads TGCGCCAGCAGTTGGTCCGGGCAGTCAAGCACCTACGAGCAGTACTTC. It encodes CASSWSGQSSTYEQYF.